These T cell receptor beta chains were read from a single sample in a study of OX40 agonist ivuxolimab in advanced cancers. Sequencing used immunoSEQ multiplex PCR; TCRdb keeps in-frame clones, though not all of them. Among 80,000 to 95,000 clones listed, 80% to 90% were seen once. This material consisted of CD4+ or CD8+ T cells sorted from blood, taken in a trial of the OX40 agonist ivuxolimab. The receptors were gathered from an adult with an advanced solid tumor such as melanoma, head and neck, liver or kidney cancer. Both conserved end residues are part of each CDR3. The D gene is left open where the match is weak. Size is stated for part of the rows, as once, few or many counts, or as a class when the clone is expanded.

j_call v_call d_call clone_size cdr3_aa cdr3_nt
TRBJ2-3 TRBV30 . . CAWSGDWVATQYF TGTGCCTGGAGTGGGGACTGGGTGGCTACGCAGTATTTT
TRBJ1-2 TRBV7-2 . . CASSLFLGTYGYTF TGTGCCAGCAGCTTATTCTTGGGGACATATGGCTACACCTTC
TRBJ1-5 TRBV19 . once CASSIQGQSNQPQHF TGTGCCAGTAGTATACAGGGGCAGAGCAATCAGCCCCAGCATTTT
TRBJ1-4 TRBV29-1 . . CSVGGGGELNEKLFF TGCAGCGTTGGAGGTGGCGGAGAGCTTAATGAAAAACTGTTTTTT
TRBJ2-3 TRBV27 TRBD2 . CASSPETFPAGGTDTQYF TGTGCCAGCAGTCCCGAAACCTTCCCAGCGGGGGGCACAGATACGCAGTATTTT
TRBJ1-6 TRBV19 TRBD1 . CASRVTGADSPLHF TGTGCCAGTAGGGTGACAGGGGCGGATTCACCCCTCCACTTT
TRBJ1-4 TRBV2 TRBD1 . CASMQDRSNEKLFF TGTGCCAGCATGCAGGACAGGTCAAATGAAAAACTGTTTTTT
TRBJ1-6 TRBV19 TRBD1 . CASREQGLSSPLHF TGTGCCAGTAGAGAACAGGGGCTCTCTTCACCCCTCCACTTT
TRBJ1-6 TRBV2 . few CASSAQGYNSPLHF TGTGCCAGCAGTGCTCAGGGTTATAATTCACCCCTCCACTTT
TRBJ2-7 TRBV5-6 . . CASSSWWRTRPYEQYF TGTGCCAGCAGCTCTTGGTGGAGGACCAGGCCCTACGAGCAGTACTTC
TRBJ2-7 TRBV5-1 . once CASSLVGQSSYEQYF TGCGCCAGCAGCTTGGTTGGACAGAGCTCCTACGAGCAGTACTTC
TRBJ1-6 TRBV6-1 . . CASRGRVDSPLHF TGTGCCAGCAGGGGCAGAGTGGATTCACCCCTCCACTTT
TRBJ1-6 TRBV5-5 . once CASSRALSPLHF TGTGCCAGCAGCCGGGCTCTTTCACCCCTCCACTTT
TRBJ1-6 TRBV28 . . CASSPAGPTYNSPLHF TGTGCCAGCAGTCCGGCGGGACCGACGTATAATTCACCCCTCCACTTT
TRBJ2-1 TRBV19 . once CASTGWNEQFF TGTGCCAGTACGGGTTGGAATGAGCAGTTCTTC
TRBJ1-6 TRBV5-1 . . CASSSYNSPLHF TGCGCCAGCAGCTCTTATAATTCACCCCTCCACTTT
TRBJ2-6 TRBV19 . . CASTLVGGGTGANVLTF TGTGCCAGTACCCTTGTGGGTGGCGGTACTGGGGCCAACGTCCTGACTTTC
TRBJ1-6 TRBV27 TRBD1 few CASSSRQGGLSSYNSPLHF TGTGCCAGCAGCTCTAGGCAGGGGGGACTCAGCTCCTATAATTCACCCCTCCACTTT
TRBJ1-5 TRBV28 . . CASSSPTGALGYSNQPQHF TGTGCCAGCAGTTCCCCGACAGGCGCTCTTGGATATAGCAATCAGCCCCAGCATTTT
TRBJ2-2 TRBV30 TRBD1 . CAWSKDRAGELFF TGTGCCTGGAGTAAAGACAGGGCGGGGGAGCTGTTTTTT
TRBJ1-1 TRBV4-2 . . CASSQEGARRAFF TGTGCCAGCAGCCAGGAAGGGGCCAGGCGGGCTTTCTTT
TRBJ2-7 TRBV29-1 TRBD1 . CSGQGTTSSYEQYF TGCAGCGGACAGGGCACAACCTCCTCCTACGAGCAGTACTTC
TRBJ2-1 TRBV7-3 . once CASSLDGGLSYNEQFF TGTGCCAGCAGCTTAGATGGGGGGCTCTCCTACAATGAGCAGTTCTTC
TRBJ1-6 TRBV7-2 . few CASSWQAGGALHF TGTGCCAGCAGCTGGCAAGCGGGGGGAGCCCTCCACTTT
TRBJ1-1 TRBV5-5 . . CASSLEYTEAFF TGTGCCAGCAGCTTGGAATACACTGAAGCTTTCTTT
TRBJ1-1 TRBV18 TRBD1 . CASSPDRENTEAFF TGTGCCAGCTCACCCGACAGGGAGAACACTGAAGCTTTCTTT
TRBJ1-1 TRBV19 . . CASSNDRTNTEAFF TGTGCCAGTAGTAACGACAGGACCAACACTGAAGCTTTCTTT
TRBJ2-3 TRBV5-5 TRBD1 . CASSFRRTGGTDTQYF TGTGCCAGCAGCTTTCGTCGGACAGGGGGCACAGATACGCAGTATTTT
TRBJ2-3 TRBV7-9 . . CASSFGGASTDTQYF TGTGCCAGCAGCTTCGGCGGGGCTAGCACAGATACGCAGTATTTT
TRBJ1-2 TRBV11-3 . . CASSLGGGGYTF TGTGCCAGCAGCTTAGGCGGGGGAGGCTACACCTTC
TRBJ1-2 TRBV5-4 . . CASSLASGAGGYTF TGTGCCAGCAGCTTGGCTTCCGGGGCCGGAGGCTACACCTTC
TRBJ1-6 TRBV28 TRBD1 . CASSQGARTSPLHF TGTGCCAGCAGTCAGGGGGCGCGGACTTCACCCCTCCACTTT
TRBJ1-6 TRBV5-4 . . CASSRLNSPLHF TGTGCCAGCAGCAGGCTTAATTCACCCCTCCACTTT
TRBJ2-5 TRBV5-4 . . CASSGGGKTGETQYF TGTGCCAGCAGCGGCGGGGGAAAGACAGGCGAGACCCAGTACTTC
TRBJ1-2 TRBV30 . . CAWSVFRAGKVDGYTF TGTGCCTGGAGTGTATTTCGAGCAGGGAAAGTCGATGGCTACACCTTC
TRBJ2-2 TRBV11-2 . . CASSSSSTGELFF TGTGCCAGCAGCTCCAGTTCCACCGGGGAGCTGTTTTTT
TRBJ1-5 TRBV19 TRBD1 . CASHRGQGVNQPQHF TGTGCCAGCCACCGGGGACAGGGGGTTAATCAGCCCCAGCATTTT
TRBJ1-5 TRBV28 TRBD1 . CASSLDLRGHNNQPQHF TGTGCCAGCAGTTTAGACCTGAGGGGGCATAACAATCAGCCCCAGCATTTT
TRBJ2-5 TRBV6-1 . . CASSEAITGTQYF TGTGCCAGCAGTGAGGCCATCACCGGGACCCAGTACTTC
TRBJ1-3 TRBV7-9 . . CASSFTRPISGNTIYF TGTGCCAGCAGCTTCACAAGACCCATCTCTGGAAACACCATATATTTT
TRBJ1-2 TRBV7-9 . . CASSLIGREDGYTF TGTGCCAGCAGCTTAATAGGCAGGGAGGATGGCTACACCTTC
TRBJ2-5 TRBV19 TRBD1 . CASSVTGSQETQYF TGTGCCAGTAGTGTGACAGGGTCCCAAGAGACCCAGTACTTC
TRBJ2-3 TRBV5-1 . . CASSSTGDSTDTQYF TGCGCCAGCAGCTCCACAGGGGACTCCACAGATACGCAGTATTTT
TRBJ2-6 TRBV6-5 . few CASSPGGAGANVLTF TGTGCCAGCAGTCCTGGGGGTGCCGGGGCCAACGTCCTGACTTTC
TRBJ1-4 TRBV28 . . CASGNEKLFF TGTGCCAGCGGTAATGAAAAACTGTTTTTT
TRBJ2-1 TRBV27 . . CASSWRARSEQFF TGTGCCAGCAGTTGGAGGGCGAGGAGTGAGCAGTTCTTC
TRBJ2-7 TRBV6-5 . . CASTPTGRAYEQYF TGTGCCAGCACCCCTACCGGCAGGGCCTACGAGCAGTACTTC
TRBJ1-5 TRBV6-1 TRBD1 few CASSHDRAHQPQHF TGTGCCAGCAGTCATGACAGGGCGCATCAGCCCCAGCATTTT
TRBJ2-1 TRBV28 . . CASSSSFRNEQFF TGTGCCAGCAGTTCTTCCTTTAGGAATGAGCAGTTCTTC
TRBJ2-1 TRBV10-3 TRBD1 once CALSGTAAYNEQFF TGTGCCTTATCCGGGACAGCCGCATACAATGAGCAGTTCTTC
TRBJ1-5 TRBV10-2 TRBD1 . CASSRTGGTQPQHF TGCGCCAGCAGTAGGACAGGGGGTACTCAGCCCCAGCATTTT
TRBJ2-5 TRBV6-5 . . CASSYAFGQQETQYF TGTGCCAGCAGTTACGCGTTTGGACAGCAAGAGACCCAGTACTTC
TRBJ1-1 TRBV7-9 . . CASSLGGLRNTEAFF TGTGCCAGCAGCCTCGGGGGACTCCGGAACACTGAAGCTTTCTTT
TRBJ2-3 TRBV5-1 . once CASSLEESSTDTQYF TGCGCCAGCAGCTTGGAAGAGAGTTCCACAGATACGCAGTATTTT
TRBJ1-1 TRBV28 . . CASSPPTGLATEAFF TGTGCCAGCAGTCCTCCAACAGGGTTGGCCACTGAAGCTTTCTTT
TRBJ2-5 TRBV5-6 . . CASSFGGARGETQYF TGTGCCAGCAGCTTTGGCGGGGCCAGGGGGGAGACCCAGTACTTC
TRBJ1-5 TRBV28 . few CASSFYTSGPYSNQPQHF TGTGCCAGCAGTTTTTACACTTCAGGGCCATATAGCAATCAGCCCCAGCATTTT
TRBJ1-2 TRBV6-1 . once CAAGGAIKGYTF TGTGCCGCGGGCGGGGCTATAAAAGGCTACACCTTC